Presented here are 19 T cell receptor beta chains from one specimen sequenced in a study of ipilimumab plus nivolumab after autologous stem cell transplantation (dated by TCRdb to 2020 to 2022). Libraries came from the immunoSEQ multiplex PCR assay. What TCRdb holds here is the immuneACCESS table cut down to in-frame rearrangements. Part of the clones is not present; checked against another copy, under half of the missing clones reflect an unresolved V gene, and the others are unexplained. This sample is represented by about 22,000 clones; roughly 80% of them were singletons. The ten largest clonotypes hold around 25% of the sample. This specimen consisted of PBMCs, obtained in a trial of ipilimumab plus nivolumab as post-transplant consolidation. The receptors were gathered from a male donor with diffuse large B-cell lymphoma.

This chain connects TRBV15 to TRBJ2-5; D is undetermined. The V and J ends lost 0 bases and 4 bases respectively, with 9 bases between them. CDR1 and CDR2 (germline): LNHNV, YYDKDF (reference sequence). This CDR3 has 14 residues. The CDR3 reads CATSRDPSPETQYF. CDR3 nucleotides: TGTGCCACCAGCAGAGATCCCTCCCCAGAGACCCAGTACTTC.

The CDR3 protein is CASSLAGSPETQYF. As DNA, the CDR3 is TGTGCCAGCAGCTTGGCAGGCTCCCCGGAGACCCAGTACTTC. The chain couples TRBV5-6 to TRBJ2-5; D is undetermined. CDR3 length: 14 amino acids. V dropped 0 bases and J dropped 5 bases, with 11 bases sitting between them. CDR1 and CDR2 from the germline V gene are SGHDT and YYEEEE.

The CDR3 DNA reads TGTGCCAGCAGACTACAGCCCTATAATTCACCCCTCCACTTT. Its translation: CASRLQPYNSPLHF. The chain joins TRBV6-1 to TRBJ1-6; D remains unclear. The CDR3 has 14 amino acids. CDR1 and CDR2 from the germline V gene are MNHNS and SASEGT. Between the trimmed V and J ends, which lost 6 bases and 2 bases, there was a span of 8 bases.

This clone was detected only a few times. The CDR3 DNA reads as TGCGCCAGCAGCCCGACAGGGGGCTTTGAAAAACTGTTTTTT. As protein: CASSPTGGFEKLFF. The chain is built from TRBV4-1 and TRBJ1-4, with 10 bases lining up with TRBD1. CDR3 length equals 14 residues. CDR1 is MGHRA, CDR2 YSYEKL, per germline. J was trimmed by 7 bases and V by 4 bases; bases with no gene match: 3.

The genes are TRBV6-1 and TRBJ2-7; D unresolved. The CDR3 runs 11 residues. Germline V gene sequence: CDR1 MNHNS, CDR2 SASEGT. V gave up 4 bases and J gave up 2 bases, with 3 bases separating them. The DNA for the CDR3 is TGTGCCAGCAGTGTGACCTACGAGCAGTACTTC. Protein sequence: CASSVTYEQYF.

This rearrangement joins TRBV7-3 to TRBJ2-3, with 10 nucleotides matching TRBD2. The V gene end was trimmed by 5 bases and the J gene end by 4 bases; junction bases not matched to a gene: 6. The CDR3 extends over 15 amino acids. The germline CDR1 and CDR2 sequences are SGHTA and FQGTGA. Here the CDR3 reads CASSPGLAGADTQYF. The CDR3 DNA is TGTGCCAGCAGCCCTGGGCTAGCGGGGGCAGATACGCAGTATTTT.

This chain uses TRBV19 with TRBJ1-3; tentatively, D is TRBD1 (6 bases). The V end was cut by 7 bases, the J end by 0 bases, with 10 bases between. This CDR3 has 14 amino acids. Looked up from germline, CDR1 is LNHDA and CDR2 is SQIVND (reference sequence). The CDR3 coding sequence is TGTGCCAGTAAGGAGGGGGTCTCTGGAAACACCATATATTTT. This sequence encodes CASKEGVSGNTIYF.

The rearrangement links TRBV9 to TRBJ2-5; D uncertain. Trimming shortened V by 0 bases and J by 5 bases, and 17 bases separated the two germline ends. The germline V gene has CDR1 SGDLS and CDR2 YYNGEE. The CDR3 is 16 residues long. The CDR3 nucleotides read TGTGCCAGCAGCGTAGAAGGCTCTGATGCTGGGGAGACCCAGTACTTC. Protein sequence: CASSVEGSDAGETQYF.

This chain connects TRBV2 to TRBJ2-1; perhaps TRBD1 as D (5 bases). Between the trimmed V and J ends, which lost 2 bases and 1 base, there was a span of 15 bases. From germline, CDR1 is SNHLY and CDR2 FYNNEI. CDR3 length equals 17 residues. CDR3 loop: CASSEYWTMVSYNEQFF. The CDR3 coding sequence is TGTGCCAGCAGTGAATATTGGACAATGGTTTCCTACAATGAGCAGTTCTTC.

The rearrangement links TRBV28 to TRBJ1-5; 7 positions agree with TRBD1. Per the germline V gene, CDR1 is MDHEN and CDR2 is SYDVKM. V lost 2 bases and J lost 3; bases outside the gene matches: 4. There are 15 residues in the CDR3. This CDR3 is CASSLVRGVNQPQHF. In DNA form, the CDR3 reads TGTGCCAGCAGTTTAGTCAGGGGGGTCAATCAGCCCCAGCATTTT.

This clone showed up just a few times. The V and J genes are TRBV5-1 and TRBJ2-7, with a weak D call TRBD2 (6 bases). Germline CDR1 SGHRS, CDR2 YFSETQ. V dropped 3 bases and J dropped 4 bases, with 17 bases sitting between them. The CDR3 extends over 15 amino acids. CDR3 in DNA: TGCGCCAGCAGCTCCGAGGGGCGGGGCTGGTACGAGCAGTACTTC. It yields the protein CASSSEGRGWYEQYF.

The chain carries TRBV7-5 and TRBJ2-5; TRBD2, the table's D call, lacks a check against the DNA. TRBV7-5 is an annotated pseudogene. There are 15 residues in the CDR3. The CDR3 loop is CVRSLAPGRLETQYF. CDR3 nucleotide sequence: TGTGTCAGAAGCTTAGCGCCGGGGAGGCTAGAGACCCAGTACTTC.

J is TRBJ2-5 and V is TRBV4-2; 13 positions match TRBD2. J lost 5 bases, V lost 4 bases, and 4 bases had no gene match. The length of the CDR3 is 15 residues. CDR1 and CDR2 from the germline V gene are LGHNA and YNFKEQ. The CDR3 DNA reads TGTGCCAGCAGCCCGAGGACTAGCGGGGGTGAGACCCAGTACTTC. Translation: CASSPRTSGGETQYF.

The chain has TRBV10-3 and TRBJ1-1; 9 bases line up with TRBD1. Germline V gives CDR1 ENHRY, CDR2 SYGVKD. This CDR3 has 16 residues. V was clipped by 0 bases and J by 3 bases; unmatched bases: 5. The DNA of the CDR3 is TGTGCCATCAGTGAGTCCGGTAACAGGGGGCACACTGAAGCTTTCTTT. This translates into CAISESGNRGHTEAFF.

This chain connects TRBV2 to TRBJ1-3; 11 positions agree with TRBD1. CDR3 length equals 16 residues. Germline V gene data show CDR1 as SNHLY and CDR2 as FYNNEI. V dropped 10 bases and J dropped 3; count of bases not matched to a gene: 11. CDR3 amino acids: CATSRDRGNVGNTIYF. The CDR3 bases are TGTGCCACCAGCCGGGACAGGGGGAACGTTGGAAACACCATATATTTT.

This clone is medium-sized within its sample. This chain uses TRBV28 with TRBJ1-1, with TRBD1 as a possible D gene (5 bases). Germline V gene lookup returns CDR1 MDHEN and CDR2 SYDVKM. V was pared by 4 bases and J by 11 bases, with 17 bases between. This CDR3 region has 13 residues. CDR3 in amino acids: CASSSLGSWGAFF. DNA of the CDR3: TGTGCCAGCAGTTCCTTGGGCAGTTGGGGGGCTTTCTTT.

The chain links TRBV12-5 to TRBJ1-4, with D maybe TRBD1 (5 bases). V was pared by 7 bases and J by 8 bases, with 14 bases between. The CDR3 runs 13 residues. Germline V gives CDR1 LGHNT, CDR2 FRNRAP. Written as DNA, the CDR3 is TGTGCTAGTGCCCCCGGGGGGAGGGAAAAACTGTTTTTT. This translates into CASAPGGREKLFF.

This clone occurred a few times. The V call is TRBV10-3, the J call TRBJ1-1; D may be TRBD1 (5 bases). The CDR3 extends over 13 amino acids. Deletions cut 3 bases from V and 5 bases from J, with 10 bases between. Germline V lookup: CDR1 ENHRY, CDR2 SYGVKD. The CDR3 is CAISDPGRTEAFF. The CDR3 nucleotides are TGTGCCATCAGTGACCCAGGGCGGACTGAAGCTTTCTTT.

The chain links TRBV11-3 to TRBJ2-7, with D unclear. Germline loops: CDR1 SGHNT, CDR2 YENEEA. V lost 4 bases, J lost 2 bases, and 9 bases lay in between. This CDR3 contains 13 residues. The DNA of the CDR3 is TGTGCCAGCAGCTCCGCTGCAGCCTACGAGCAGTACTTC. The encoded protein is CASSSAAAYEQYF.